These 13 T cell receptor beta chains came from one sample sequenced in a study of control samples from healthy donors and cancer patients. TCRdb keeps only in-frame clones here, not all; method: immunoSEQ multiplex PCR. Of about 97,000 clones listed, approximately 90% were seen once; the top ten hold less than 8.5%. Sequenced sample: blood. The receptors here all came from a man in his thirties or forties in good health.

The chain recombines TRBV11-1 with TRBJ2-3, with TRBD2 matching over 9 bases. This CDR3 has 16 amino acids. Germline CDR1 is SGHAT and CDR2 is FQDESV (reference sequence). V was clipped by 4 bases and J by 0 bases; unmatched bases: 5. The CDR3 sequence is CASSSGLAQSTDTQYF. CDR3 in DNA: TGTGCCAGCAGCTCCGGACTAGCGCAAAGCACAGATACGCAGTATTTT.

The chain couples TRBV12-5 to TRBJ2-5, with TRBD1 as a possible D gene (5 bases). CDR3 length: 15 amino acids. Trimming removed 9 bases from V and 2 bases from J, with 19 bases in between. Germline V lookup: CDR1 LGHNT, CDR2 FRNRAP. CDR3 DNA: TGTGCTAGCCTTTTAGGGGCCAATAAACAAGAGACCCAGTACTTC. Protein product: CASLLGANKQETQYF.

Concerning this clone itself: At one boundary the junction diverges from the germline segment, which might be a read error. CDR3 in DNA: TGTGCCAACAGTTACTCTACAGGCCGCACAGATACGCAGTATTTT. Encoded protein: CANSYSTGRTDTQYF. J is TRBJ2-3 and V is TRBV6-5; tentative D call: TRBD1 (5 bases). Germline V gene sequence: CDR1 MNHEY, CDR2 SVGAGI. The CDR3 spans 15 residues.

The gene calls are TRBV2 and TRBJ1-1, with a tentative D call TRBD1 (5 bases). The CDR3 is 12 residues long. The germline V gene encodes CDR1 SNHLY and CDR2 FYNNEI. Trimming pared 9 bases from V and 3 bases from J, leaving 11 bases between. The CDR3 region has the DNA TGTGCCAGAAGGGACCGGGACACTGAAGCTTTCTTT. The encoded protein is CARRDRDTEAFF.

The genes are TRBV5-5 and TRBJ2-5, with 10 bases matching TRBD2. Germline CDR1 reads SGHKS; CDR2 reads YYEKEE (reference sequence). The CDR3 is 16 residues long. J lost 4 bases, V lost 4 bases, and 10 bases had no gene match. This CDR3 is CASSRLAGQRRETQYF. CDR3 sequence (DNA): TGTGCCAGCAGCCGACTAGCGGGCCAGAGGAGAGAGACCCAGTACTTC. Looking up the rest from reference TRBV5-5 and TRBJ2-5 gives the full variable domain: DAGVTQSPTHLIKTRGQQVTLRCSPISGHKSVSWYQQVLGQGPQFIFQYYEKEERGRGNFPDRFSARQFPNYSSELNVNALLLGDSALYLCASSRLAGQRRETQYFGPGTRLLVL.

The chain is built from TRBV12-3 or TRBV12-4 and TRBJ1-1; D remains unclear. Deletions cut 3 bases from V and 3 bases from J, with 8 bases between. The CDR3 spans 13 residues. DNA for the CDR3: TGTGCCAGCAGTTTTGAGGCAGACACTGAAGCTTTCTTT. Its protein is CASSFEADTEAFF.

The chain joins TRBV6-6 to TRBJ2-7; TRBD1 agrees at 9 bases. Trimming removed 6 bases from V and 3 bases from J; junction bases left unmatched: 9. The CDR3 is 15 residues long. Germline V lookup: CDR1 MNHNY, CDR2 SVGAGI (reference sequence). The DNA of the CDR3 is TGTGCCAGCAGACCACCCGGGACAGGGATCTACGAGCAGTACTTC. Protein: CASRPPGTGIYEQYF.

The V and J genes are TRBV4-1 and TRBJ1-2, with 7 positions matching TRBD1. Germline assignment: CDR1 MGHRA and CDR2 YSYEKL. The CDR3 consists of 13 residues. The trim removed 5 bases at V and 7 bases at J, leaving 7 bases unmatched. The CDR3 here is CASSKGGGSGYTF. The CDR3 coding sequence is TGCGCCAGCAGCAAAGGGGGCGGGTCTGGCTACACCTTC.

The CDR3 region is CASNRGRSNTGELFF. For the CDR3, the DNA is TGTGCCAGCAACAGGGGACGTTCGAACACCGGGGAGCTGTTTTTT. The chain is built from TRBV19 and TRBJ2-2; 7 nucleotides agree with TRBD1. The CDR3 consists of 15 residues. From germline, CDR1 is LNHDA and CDR2 SQIVND (reference sequence). The junction had 7 bases not matched to a gene; V was cut back by 9 bases and J by 0 bases.

This clone was detected only a few times. The chain couples TRBV25-1 to TRBJ2-2; TRBD2 agrees at 9 bases. CDR3 length: 14 amino acids. V lost 4 bases to trimming and J lost 3 bases; unmatched junction nucleotides: 0. The germline V gene encodes CDR1 MGHDK and CDR2 SYGVNS. CDR3 nucleotide sequence: TGTGCCAGCAGTGGACTAGCGGACACCGGGGAGCTGTTTTTT. Residues: CASSGLADTGELFF.

This clone was seen only a few times. V usage is TRBV19 and J usage is TRBJ2-1; 8 bases map to TRBD2. This CDR3 contains 14 residues. From germline, CDR1 is LNHDA and CDR2 SQIVND (reference sequence). After removal of 7 bases from V and 8 bases from J, the junction contained 10 bases not matched to a gene. The CDR3 DNA reads as TGTGCCAGTACCCCAGCGGGAGTCGGGCATGAGCAGTTCTTC. Translating gives CASTPAGVGHEQFF.

V gene TRBV6-2 or TRBV6-3 combines with J gene TRBJ1-1; no firm D call. Trimming removed 5 bases from V and 1 base from J, with 11 bases in between. The CDR3 runs 14 residues. Germline V CDR1 and CDR2: MNHEY, SVGEGT. CDR3 sequence (DNA): TGTGCCAGCAGTATCTTGGCCGGGAACACTGAAGCTTTCTTT. It is translated as CASSILAGNTEAFF.

The rearrangement joins TRBV30 to TRBJ2-3; tentatively, D is TRBD2 (6 bases). Germline V gives CDR1 GTSNPN, CDR2 SVGIG (reference sequence). The CDR3 sequence is 14 residues long. V was cut by 4 bases and J by 2 bases, with 13 bases left in between. The CDR3 bases are TGTGCCTGGATCCCTACGGACTACACAGATACGCAGTATTTT. Translating it yields CAWIPTDYTDTQYF.